What follows are 18 T cell receptor beta chains derived from one specimen sequenced in a study of graft-versus-host responses after intestinal transplantation. Data came from immunoSEQ multiplex PCR; TCRdb stores just in-frame clones and leaves some out. The table shows around 20,000 clones, with about 80% occurring only once. The sequences come from PBMCs, collected 14 days after transplant. These TCRs come from a human patient who received an intestinal transplant, so some T cells may come from the graft donor.

This chain links TRBV4-1 with TRBJ2-3, with TRBD1 matching over 8 bases. This CDR3 spans 15 amino acids. V lost 0 bases, J lost 3 bases, and 2 bases stayed unmatched. The germline V gene has CDR1 MGHRA and CDR2 YSYEKL. CDR3 sequence reads: CASSQEDRGTDTQYF. The CDR3 region has the DNA TGCGCCAGCAGCCAAGAAGACAGGGGAACAGATACGCAGTATTTT.

Turning to this clone: One end of the junction fails to match germline, which may point to a read error. This rearrangement joins TRBV2 to TRBJ1-2; D unresolved. Germline CDR1 and CDR2: SNHLY and FYNNEI. The CDR3 length is 16 residues. The CDR3 bases are TGTGCCAGCAGCTGGTCGATGGACTCGCCCAACTATGACTACACCTTC. Its translation is CASSWSMDSPNYDYTF. Looking up the rest from reference TRBV2 and TRBJ1-2 gives the full variable domain: EPEVTQTPSHQVTQMGQEVILRCVPISNHLYFYWYRQILGQKVEFLVSFYNNEISEKSEIFDDQFSVERPDGSNFTLKIRSTKLEDSAMYFCASSWSMDSPNYDYTFGSGTRLTVV.

The chain couples TRBV7-8 to TRBJ2-3, with D unresolved. Germline assignment: CDR1 SGHVS and CDR2 FQNEAQ. CDR3 length equals 14 residues. V lost 3 bases, J lost 5 bases, and 12 bases lay in between. CDR3 in amino acids: CASSLWEMVDTQYF. The CDR3 DNA follows: TGTGCCAGCAGCTTGTGGGAAATGGTAGATACGCAGTATTTT.

This clone showed up just once. CDR3 in amino acids: CASSLSPQGGYGYTF. The CDR3 nucleotides are TGTGCCAGCAGCTTAAGCCCACAGGGCGGCTATGGCTACACCTTC. This chain uses TRBV7-2 with TRBJ1-2, with TRBD1 as a possible D gene (6 bases). Trimming stripped 2 bases from V and 4 bases from J, with 14 bases between. This CDR3 has 15 residues. Germline V gene sequence: CDR1 SGHTA, CDR2 FQGNSA.

This clone has only one observation. The rearrangement joins TRBV2 to TRBJ1-1; weak D call: TRBD1 (6 bases). In germline, CDR1 is SNHLY, CDR2 FYNNEI. Trimming removed 2 bases from V and 4 bases from J, with 11 bases in between. The CDR3 totals 14 residues. The DNA for the CDR3 is TGTGCCAGCAGTGAATTAGGGGGAACCACTGAAGCTTTCTTT. As protein: CASSELGGTTEAFF.

This clone was seen just once. This chain uses TRBV27 with TRBJ2-3; 11 nucleotides agree with TRBD2. Germline-derived CDR1 and CDR2 are MNHEY and SMNVEV (reference sequence). With V trimmed by 2 bases and J by 3 bases, 7 bases remained unmatched. The CDR3 is 17 residues long. The CDR3 protein is CASSLETSGAGTDTQYF. The CDR3 nucleotides are TGTGCCAGCAGTTTAGAGACTAGCGGGGCTGGGACAGATACGCAGTATTTT.

The rearrangement links TRBV6-5 to TRBJ2-1; 9 bases map to TRBD1. The J segment lost 4 bases and the V segment lost 2 bases, leaving 0 bases of the junction unmatched. The CDR3 runs 14 residues. The germline V gene encodes CDR1 MNHEY and CDR2 SVGAGI. The CDR3 loop is CASSYDRGYNEQFF. The CDR3 bases are TGTGCCAGCAGTTACGACAGGGGGTACAATGAGCAGTTCTTC.

The rearrangement links TRBV6-1 to TRBJ1-1; 9 nucleotides line up with TRBD1. The germline V gene encodes CDR1 MNHNS and CDR2 SASEGT. The CDR3 sequence is 14 residues long. The junction had 10 bases not matched to a gene; V was cut back by 5 bases and J by 9 bases. The CDR3 DNA reads TGTGCCAGCAGTAACCGAGACAGGGGGGAGAAAGCTTTCTTT. The encoded protein is CASSNRDRGEKAFF.

The CDR3 here is CASTLRGTGELFF. CDR3 DNA sequence: TGTGCCAGCACCCTCAGGGGGACCGGGGAGCTGTTTTTT. The V gene is TRBV13, the J gene TRBJ2-2, with 7 bases identical to TRBD1. Germline loops: CDR1 PRHDT, CDR2 FYEKMQ (reference sequence). With V trimmed by 7 bases and J by 5 bases, 4 bases remained unmatched. The CDR3 sequence is 13 residues long.

V is TRBV15 and J is TRBJ1-3; D is possibly TRBD1 (6 bases). V gave up 0 bases and J gave up 4 bases, with 16 bases separating them. The CDR3 is 17 residues long. From germline, CDR1 is LNHNV and CDR2 YYDKDF (reference sequence). The CDR3, as DNA: TGTGCCACCAGCAGAGATAAACAGGGTTTCGGGGGAAACACCATATATTTT. This sequence encodes CATSRDKQGFGGNTIYF.

This clone turned up a few times. The rearrangement joins TRBV28 to TRBJ2-1; perhaps TRBD2 as D (5 bases). Germline lookup yields CDR1 MDHEN and CDR2 SYDVKM. Trimming removed 6 bases from V and 3 bases from J, with 21 bases in between. The CDR3 covers 17 residues. CDR3 sequence (DNA): TGTGCCAGCAGAGAAACCCTGGACTCCTCTATCTACAATGAGCAGTTCTTC. Translation gives CASRETLDSSIYNEQFF.

The V call is TRBV27, the J call TRBJ2-7; 10 positions match TRBD2. Germline loops: CDR1 MNHEY, CDR2 SMNVEV (reference sequence). The CDR3 sequence is 15 residues long. With 5 bases clipped from V and 2 bases from J, the junction kept 6 bases outside the gene matches. The chain's CDR3 is CASSPQREGTYEQYF. The CDR3 DNA reads TGTGCCAGCAGTCCGCAGCGGGAGGGCACCTACGAGCAGTACTTC.

The sample holds a few counts of this clone. This rearrangement joins TRBV10-2 to TRBJ2-1; tentative D call: TRBD2 (6 bases). Trimming took off 0 bases at V and 4 bases at J, with 13 bases between the two ends. Germline V gives CDR1 WSHSY, CDR2 SAAADI. There are 16 residues in the CDR3. As DNA, the CDR3 is TGCGCCAGCAGTGAGTCGGGGCGTCGGGGGTACAATGAGCAGTTCTTC. Translated: CASSESGRRGYNEQFF.

The chain is built from TRBV18 and TRBJ1-3, with 10 bases matching TRBD1. Germline V gene data show CDR1 as KGHSH and CDR2 as LQKENI. The CDR3 has 14 amino acids. The ends lost 5 bases at V and 4 bases at J; junction bases unmatched: 2. This CDR3 is CASSGTGEGNTIYF. The CDR3 DNA sequence: TGTGCCAGCTCAGGGACAGGGGAAGGAAACACCATATATTTT.

The V and J genes are TRBV15 and TRBJ2-7, with 10 positions matching TRBD2. The J segment lost 0 bases and the V segment lost 1 base, leaving 3 bases of the junction unmatched. This CDR3 comprises 16 residues. CDR1 LNHNV and CDR2 YYDKDF come from the germline V gene (reference sequence). The CDR3 DNA is TGTGCCACCAGCAGAGGGGGACTAGCGTTCTCCTACGAGCAGTACTTC. Its protein product is CATSRGGLAFSYEQYF.

This rearrangement joins TRBV28 to TRBJ2-4; 7 bases match TRBD2. Germline values: CDR1 MDHEN, CDR2 SYDVKM. The CDR3 has 19 residues. V gave up 5 bases and J gave up 1 base; unmatched junction bases: 17. The CDR3 protein is CASSPPFLRREWAKNIQYF. In DNA, the CDR3 is TGTGCCAGCAGTCCGCCTTTTCTCCGGCGGGAGTGGGCCAAAAACATTCAGTACTTC.

This clone has just a few counts. The CDR3 DNA is TGTGCCAGCAGTTTCGGCGGCCACAATGAGCAGTTCTTC. It is translated as CASSFGGHNEQFF. V usage is TRBV27 and J usage is TRBJ2-1; D is undetermined. The ends were cut back, 3 bases at V and 5 bases at J, with 8 bases in the middle. CDR3 length: 13 residues. Per germline, CDR1 MNHEY and CDR2 SMNVEV (reference sequence).

The rearrangement links TRBV7-9 to TRBJ1-5; D is perhaps TRBD1 (5 bases). The V end lost 0 bases, the J end lost 4 bases, and 10 bases lay between the germline ends. This CDR3 region has 15 residues. CDR1 and CDR2 from the germline V gene are SEHNR and FQNEAQ (reference sequence). Here the CDR3 DNA reads TGTGCCAGCAGCTTAGCCGACAGTCCGAATCAGCCCCAGCATTTT. Amino acid sequence: CASSLADSPNQPQHF.